The clone carrying this T cell receptor beta chain has a count of ten or more. These data originate in a study of T cells in Graves' hyperthyroidism and ophthalmopathy. Amplified TCR beta CDR3 regions derived from RNA transcripts. The study used the HTBI primer set for a first-round RT-PCR of the TCR CDR3. One entry per CDR3 protein, called by TCRdb with MiXCR from the multiplex PCR reads. The data show roughly 250,000 distinct CDR3 sequences, more than 12% seen once. CDR3 length: 15 residues. Trimming cost V 6 bases and J 6 bases; bases outside gene matches: 4. Exclusion of patients followed from uncontrolled infection, other autoimmune disease, pregnancy or lactation. Clinical symptoms, serum thyroxine and TRAb, thyroid ultrasound and orbital computed tomography were used for the diagnoses. Ahead of any ophthalmopathy symptoms, the blood sample was obtained at the first diagnosis of hyperthyroidism. PBMCs were collected from an approximately 9 ml volume of fresh peripheral blood.

The origin of this receptor is a woman aged 40-49 years with Graves' hyperthyroidism that later progressed to Graves' ophthalmopathy. This chain joins TRBV12-3 or TRBV12-4 and TRBJ2-1; 14 nucleotides line up with TRBD2. The sample taken for sequencing was blood. In DNA form, the CDR3 reads TGTGCCAGCAGCCGGGGACTAGCGGGAGCCAATGAGCAGTTCTTC. This gives the protein CASSRGLAGANEQFF.